Listed below are T cell receptor beta chains from one sample, sequenced in a study of blood T cell repertoires in COVID-19. Sequencing used immunoSEQ multiplex PCR; TCRdb keeps in-frame clones, though not all of them. The sample contains some 27,000 clones, roughly 91% of which appear only once. The material sequenced was peripheral blood. These receptors were collected from a human donor in a cohort sampled during active COVID-19. The donor label of this sample is uncertain. Each CDR3 is given without its conserved first and last residue. The order of the fields is J gene, clone size, V gene, CDR3 protein. A clone size is listed for some rows: how often the clone was seen (once, few, many), or a class if it is expanded.

>TRBJ1-5|NA|TRBV10-1
ASFRGCIKQPQH
>TRBJ2-2|NA|TRBV7-9
ASIRSWRGDTGELF
>TRBJ1-5|NA|TRBV6-2/TRBV6-3
ASSSGQVWNQPQH
>TRBJ2-5|NA|TRBV7-3
ASSSSAYQETQY
>TRBJ2-5|NA|TRBV7-3
ASSLTSDRAETQY
>TRBJ1-2|NA|TRBV3-1/TRBV3-2
ASSPRGTGPRSDYGYT
>TRBJ2-2|NA|TRBV18
ASSPLQDIGELF
>TRBJ2-5|NA|TRBV9
ASSLRQGEAQY
>TRBJ2-7|NA|TRBV28
ASSPVAGPYEQY
>TRBJ1-5|NA|TRBV4-1
ASSQRQDSNQPQH
>TRBJ2-4|NA|TRBV28
ASSSPDIAKNIQY
>TRBJ1-5|NA|TRBV18
ASSPRENQPQH
>TRBJ2-1|NA|TRBV6-5
ASISSGGGEQF
>TRBJ2-3|NA|TRBV5-1
ASSLVPSGGPADTQY
>TRBJ2-7|NA|TRBV25-1
ASSERGEQY
>TRBJ2-7|NA|TRBV7-2
ASSPGRDIRYEQY
>TRBJ1-3|NA|TRBV19
ASRNPAVSGNTIY
>TRBJ2-5|NA|TRBV12-3/TRBV12-4
ASSLGRRETQY
>TRBJ1-2|NA|TRBV6-5
ASSYTGQNYGYT
>TRBJ1-1|NA|TRBV27
ASSSVNTEAF
>TRBJ2-1|NA|TRBV21-1
ASSKGRLNEQF
>TRBJ1-1|NA|TRBV27
ASSSLYTTEPNTEAF
>TRBJ2-3|NA|TRBV7-6
ASSFLGQGGHTDTQY
>TRBJ1-1|few|TRBV3-1/TRBV3-2
ASSQVRGSEAF
>TRBJ2-7|NA|TRBV12-3/TRBV12-4
ASSTGTEYEQY
>TRBJ1-1|NA|TRBV3-1/TRBV3-2
ASSVGTGNTEAF
>TRBJ1-2|NA|TRBV6-2/TRBV6-3
ASSSVTAPNKDINYGYT
>TRBJ2-7|NA|TRBV2
ASRTGGWDEQY
>TRBJ1-2|NA|TRBV6-5
ASSNGQGALRGYT
>TRBJ1-2|NA|TRBV7-2
ASSADPRDYGYT
>TRBJ2-1|few|TRBV4-3
ASSPKRGPHRDSYNEQF
>TRBJ2-5|NA|TRBV15
ATSRVLGRETQY
>TRBJ1-1|NA|TRBV2
ASRGEGGNTEAF
>TRBJ1-5|NA|TRBV6-5
ASSYTFTGGNQPQH
>TRBJ2-2|NA|TRBV28
ASTRVNTGELF
>TRBJ2-3|NA|TRBV6-5
ASSLEGTEWDTQY
>TRBJ2-7|NA|TRBV5-8
ASSPFVQSNYEQY
>TRBJ1-2|NA|TRBV13
ASSPLGQGYYGYT
>TRBJ2-2|NA|TRBV3-1/TRBV3-2
ASKTGTVNGELF
>TRBJ1-1|NA|TRBV7-2
ASSRDRGVVTEAF
>TRBJ2-3|NA|TRBV27
ASSYPDSTDTQY
>TRBJ2-7|NA|TRBV2
ASSERRGSHEQY
>TRBJ1-1|NA|TRBV2
ASSKGQVNTEAF
>TRBJ2-1|NA|TRBV11-3
ASSSTGDYNEQF
>TRBJ2-2|few|TRBV4-1
ASRKTGVGTGELF
>TRBJ2-3|NA|TRBV7-2
ASSLGPALY
>TRBJ1-5|few|TRBV2
ASSGGTGGNQPQH
>TRBJ2-7|NA|TRBV11-2
ASSTGVYEQY
>TRBJ2-1|NA|TRBV18
ASSQLAGGPRTNEQF
>TRBJ2-4|NA|TRBV5-6
ASSATGTLQK
>TRBJ2-3|once|TRBV7-2
ASSLRTSGGTDTQY
>TRBJ1-2|NA|TRBV29-1
SVAGTEANYGYT
>TRBJ2-1|NA|TRBV9
ASSVGEGPNGYEQF
>TRBJ2-7|NA|TRBV19
ASKDPGQGDEQY